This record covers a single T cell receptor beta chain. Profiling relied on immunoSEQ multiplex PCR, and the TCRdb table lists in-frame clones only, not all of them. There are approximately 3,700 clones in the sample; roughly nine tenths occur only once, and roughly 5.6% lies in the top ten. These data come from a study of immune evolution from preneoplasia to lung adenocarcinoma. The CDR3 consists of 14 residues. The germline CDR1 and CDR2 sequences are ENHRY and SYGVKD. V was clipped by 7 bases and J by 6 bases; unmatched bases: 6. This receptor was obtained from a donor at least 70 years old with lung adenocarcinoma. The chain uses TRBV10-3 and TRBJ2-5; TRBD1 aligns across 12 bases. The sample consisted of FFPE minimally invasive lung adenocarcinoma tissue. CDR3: CAIKPGQGAQTQYF. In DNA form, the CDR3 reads TGTGCCATCAAACCGGGACAGGGGGCCCAGACCCAGTACTTC.